The present TCR beta chain was sequenced within a study of blood T cell repertoires in COVID-19. Study context: Samples came from the United States, Italy and Spain, spanning acute and convalescent COVID-19. From T cells, B-cell-depleted T cells, or PBMCs came the material, which was cDNA or gDNA.

Per the authors' pipeline: It was from reference gene primer amplification that nucleated cell counts were estimated. Clones were read by immunoSEQ multiplex PCR, and TCRdb kept only the in-frame ones, dropping some. V and J calls and clone size are copied from that table; D and trimming were computed from the DNA. Of approximately 450,000 clones in the sample, roughly 91% are singletons; the top ten hold approximately 4.3%. The TCR was taken from a woman in her twenties or thirties with acute or convalescent COVID-19. The sequencing input was peripheral blood.

CDR3 bases: TGTGCCAGCAGTCGAGGACAGGGGGCGCGCACTGAAGCTTTCTTT. It codes for CASSRGQGARTEAFF. The rearrangement links TRBV2 to TRBJ1-1; 11 nucleotides agree with TRBD1. Trimming removed 5 bases from V and 4 bases from J; junction bases left unmatched: 6. The CDR3 totals 15 residues. The V gene's germline CDR1 is SNHLY and CDR2 FYNNEI. Full variable domain (remainder filled in from reference TRBV2 and TRBJ1-1): EPEVTQTPSHQVTQMGQEVILRCVPISNHLYFYWYRQILGQKVEFLVSFYNNEISEKSEIFDDQFSVERPDGSNFTLKIRSTKLEDSAMYFCASSRGQGARTEAFFGQGTRLTVV.